This T cell receptor (beta chain) stems from a study of vaccination and CD4 T cells after COVID-19. At the level of the study: Each post-COVID sample was drawn after diagnosis, and the median interval was roughly 100 days (range 35 to 161). Post-vaccine sampling followed dose two by a median roughly 70 days (range 14 to 241).

TCRdb fed the PCR reads into MiXCR, producing one record per CDR3 protein. Here the sample spans about 18,000 distinct CDR3 sequences, just over 60% being singletons. The V gene's germline CDR1 is MNHNS and CDR2 SASEGT. Trimming removed 3 bases at V and 6 bases at J, with 21 bases between. The CDR3 length is 16 residues. The V and J genes are TRBV6-1 and TRBJ2-7, with unresolved D. The input for sequencing was CD4+ T cells from blood, taken after SARS-CoV-2 vaccination. The sequence was obtained from a human donor who had recovered from COVID-19. This CDR3 is CASSDITRQSYAEQYF. Here the CDR3 DNA reads TGTGCCAGCAGTGATATTACACGCCAAAGTTACGCCGAGCAGTACTTC.